This passage covers 4 T cell receptor beta chains from one sample sequenced in a study of cytomegalovirus exposure and HLA in healthy donors. Amplification used 60 Vbeta primers and 13 Jbeta primers. The repertoire was sequenced with immunoSEQ multiplex PCR; TCRdb's copy has only in-frame clones and lacks some. The data hold under 150,000 clones, with around three quarters observed a single time. Sequenced input: PBMCs. The receptors were gathered from a woman aged 45-65 years in good health and CMV-seronegative.

On this clone itself: An end of the junction differs from the germline gene, which may be a read error. The chain uses TRBV5-1 and TRBJ2-3, with TRBD2 identical over 9 bases. Germline V gives CDR1 SGHRS, CDR2 YFSETQ. This CDR3 has 16 residues. The CDR3 DNA is TGCGCCAGCAGCTTGAGGCCTGGGACTAGCAGAGATACGCAGTATTTT. This gives the protein CASSLRPGTSRDTQYF.

V usage is TRBV2 and J usage is TRBJ2-7; 10 bases fit TRBD1. The trim removed 5 bases at V and 7 bases at J, leaving 5 bases unmatched. Germline assignment: CDR1 SNHLY and CDR2 FYNNEI. The CDR3 consists of 13 residues. Written as DNA, the CDR3 is TGTGCCAGCAGTTATGACAGGGGGCGAGAGCAGTACTTC. It is translated as CASSYDRGREQYF.

This sequence joins TRBV9 and TRBJ1-1; D possibly corresponds to TRBD1 (6 bases). The CDR3 contains 12 residues. V lost 7 bases to trimming and J lost 7 bases, with 14 bases between them. From germline, CDR1 is SGDLS and CDR2 YYNGEE. The CDR3 protein is CASGEGQREAFF. Here the CDR3 DNA reads TGTGCCAGCGGTGAAGGACAGCGTGAAGCTTTCTTT.

The CDR3 region is CASSKAPGNQPQHF. Here the CDR3 DNA reads TGTGCCAGCAGCAAAGCACCAGGTAATCAGCCCCAGCATTTT. This rearrangement joins TRBV7-6 to TRBJ1-5, with D unclear. CDR3 length: 14 residues. Trimming removed 5 bases from V and 4 bases from J, with 12 bases in between. Per the germline V gene, CDR1 is SGHVS and CDR2 is FNYEAQ.